This TCR beta chain is from a study of blood T cell repertoires in COVID-19. Looking at the study overall: Specimens from acute and convalescent COVID-19 originated in the United States, Italy and Spain.

Sequencing used immunoSEQ multiplex PCR; TCRdb keeps in-frame clones, though not all of them. The sample records tens of thousands of clones, about 81% being singletons. Trimming took off 6 bases at V and 0 bases at J, with 11 bases between the two ends. Germline V lookup: CDR1 LGHDT, CDR2 YNNKEL (reference sequence). This CDR3 is 14 amino acids long. The receptor was isolated from a human donor in a cohort sampled during active COVID-19. Sample: peripheral blood. This sequence joins TRBV3-1 (or the pseudogene TRBV3-2) and TRBJ1-2, with D possibly TRBD1 on 5 matching bases. CDR3 nucleotides: TGTGCCAGCAGGTCCAGGGCAACTAACTATGGCTACACCTTC. It is translated as CASRSRATNYGYTF.